Listed here are 18 T cell receptor beta chains from one sample, sequenced in a study of T cells after yellow fever vaccination. One entry per CDR3 protein, called by TCRdb with MiXCR from the 5' RACE reads. Among around 200,000 distinct CDR3 sequences listed, more than 9.5% were seen once. The sample consisted of CD8+ T cells sorted from PBMCs, taken 15 days after the yellow fever booster vaccination. These receptors all come from a man aged 18 to 30 who received the YFV17D yellow fever vaccine.

This clonotype was picked up a small number of times. The J gene is TRBJ2-2, the V gene TRBV3-1; D gene unclear. V was shortened by 5 bases and J by 6 bases, with 10 bases between the two germline ends. Germline V CDR1 and CDR2: LGHDT, YNNKEL (reference sequence). The CDR3 extends over 13 amino acids. This CDR3 is CASSEASAGELFF. CDR3 DNA sequence: TGTGCCAGCAGCGAAGCGAGCGCCGGGGAGCTGTTTTTT.

This clonotype was counted only a few times. J is TRBJ2-4 and V is TRBV5-1, with 9 bases identical to TRBD1. The CDR3 contains 20 residues. CDR1 is SGHRS and CDR2 is YFSETQ in the germline V gene. J gave up 2 bases and V 3 bases, and 18 bases lay outside the gene matches. For the CDR3, the DNA is TGCGCCAGCAGCTGGGGAACAGGGGGCGAAGGGCTAGTTTCCAAAAACATTCAGTACTTC. Translation: CASSWGTGGEGLVSKNIQYF.

This clonotype was detected a few times. The rearrangement joins TRBV9 to TRBJ2-3; 12 positions match TRBD2. The V segment lost 4 bases and the J segment 2 bases; nucleotides outside the gene matches: 5. The germline V gene has CDR1 SGDLS and CDR2 YYNGEE. CDR3 length: 16 amino acids. CDR3 bases: TGTGCCAGCAGCTCCCGACTAGCGGGGGACACAGATACGCAGTATTTT. Its protein product is CASSSRLAGDTDTQYF.

The rearrangement uses TRBV20-1 and TRBJ2-3, with D hard to call. V was cut by 6 bases and J by 2 bases, with 12 bases left in between. The V gene's germline CDR1 is DFQATT and CDR2 SNEGSKA (reference sequence). CDR3 length: 13 residues. CDR3 sequence reads: CSAHLGTTDTQYF. CDR3 DNA sequence: TGCAGTGCCCACTTGGGAACCACAGATACGCAGTATTTT.

This clonotype was seen a few times. CDR3 in DNA: TGTGCCAGCAGTTTGGGTAGCGTACTATTAGATACGCAGTATTTT. This codes for CASSLGSVLLDTQYF. The V call is TRBV6-6, the J call TRBJ2-3, with D tentatively TRBD2 (5 bases). Germline CDR1 is MNHNY and CDR2 is SVGAGI (reference sequence). V was clipped by 4 bases and J by 5 bases, with 16 bases between them. This CDR3 has 15 amino acids.

This clonotype appeared a few times. The chain uses TRBV4-1 and TRBJ1-5; D is unresolved. Trimming took off 0 bases at V and 4 bases at J, with 4 bases between the two ends. Germline loops: CDR1 MGHRA, CDR2 YSYEKL. The CDR3 is 13 residues long. The CDR3 coding sequence is TGCGCCAGCAGCCAAGATTTGAATCAGCCCCAGCATTTT. This translates into CASSQDLNQPQHF.

This rearrangement joins TRBV7-9 to TRBJ1-6; D unresolved. The germline V gene encodes CDR1 SEHNR and CDR2 FQNEAQ (reference sequence). Trimming left V 4 bases short and J 5 bases short, with 12 bases between. The CDR3 totals 15 residues. CDR3 DNA: TGTGCCAGCAGCTATGGTTGGGGAGATAATTCACCCCTCCACTTT. This gives the protein CASSYGWGDNSPLHF.

The rearrangement uses TRBV27 and TRBJ2-4; TRBD2 matches 10 bases. With V trimmed by 2 bases and J by 7 bases, 5 bases remained unmatched. The germline V gene has CDR1 MNHEY and CDR2 SMNVEV (reference sequence). The CDR3 length is 15 residues. CDR3 region: CASSLSGGASNIQYF. The CDR3 region has the DNA TGTGCCAGCAGTTTAAGCGGGGGGGCCTCCAACATTCAGTACTTC.

The sample holds a few counts of this clonotype. The V gene is TRBV7-9, the J gene TRBJ2-4; D is unresolved. In germline, CDR1 is SEHNR, CDR2 FQNEAQ (reference sequence). V was trimmed by 1 base and J by 6 bases, leaving 10 bases between them. The CDR3 has 14 residues. DNA of the CDR3: TGTGCCAGCAGCTTAGTTGTAGGACCAAACATTCAGTACTTC. It yields the protein CASSLVVGPNIQYF.

Only a few counts were recorded for this clonotype. The gene calls are TRBV7-9 and TRBJ2-5; TRBD1 matches 12 bases. This CDR3 contains 16 residues. With V trimmed by 8 bases and J by 3 bases, 10 bases remained unmatched. The germline gives CDR1 SEHNR, CDR2 FQNEAQ (reference sequence). CDR3 loop: CASHSGTGGNKETQYF. The CDR3 DNA sequence: TGTGCCAGCCACTCAGGGACAGGGGGCAACAAAGAGACCCAGTACTTC.

This clonotype was counted only a few times. The J gene is TRBJ2-7, the V gene TRBV6-6; D ambiguous. V lost 0 bases and J lost 5, with 5 bases in between. Germline CDR1 MNHNY, CDR2 SVGAGI (reference sequence). The CDR3 contains 12 residues. CDR3 in amino acids: CASSYSAHEQYF. CDR3 coding DNA: TGTGCCAGCAGTTACTCGGCCCACGAGCAGTACTTC.

There are a few counts of this clonotype. The V call is TRBV4-2, the J call TRBJ1-5, with 7 bases fitting TRBD1. In germline, CDR1 is LGHNA, CDR2 YNFKEQ. The CDR3 length is 16 residues. Losses at the gene ends were 1 base for V and 5 bases for J; bases not matched to a gene: 8. CDR3 DNA sequence: TGTGCCAGCAGCCAAGGACAGGGTCTTTTAGATCAGCCCCAGCATTTT. It specifies CASSQGQGLLDQPQHF.

The J gene is TRBJ2-7, the V gene TRBV27; 8 bases map to TRBD1. Losses at the gene ends were 8 bases for V and 5 bases for J; bases not matched to a gene: 8. The CDR3 has 13 residues. The germline V gene encodes CDR1 MNHEY and CDR2 SMNVEV (reference sequence). The CDR3 DNA reads TGTGCCAGCGCTGAATCGACAGGGGACGAGCAGTACGTC. Amino acids: CASAESTGDEQYV.

The rearrangement uses TRBV7-9 and TRBJ2-3; D is perhaps TRBD1 or TRBD2 (5 bases each). The germline gives CDR1 SEHNR, CDR2 FQNEAQ (reference sequence). The ends were cut back, 1 base at V and 6 bases at J, with 11 bases in the middle. The CDR3 runs to 14 residues. CDR3 amino acids: CASSLGDGRDTQYF. CDR3 nucleotides: TGTGCCAGCAGCTTAGGGGACGGAAGGGATACGCAGTATTTT.

The chain joins TRBV12-3 or TRBV12-4 to TRBJ2-1; TRBD2 aligns across 8 bases. The CDR3 runs 16 residues. Trimming cost V 3 bases and J 0 bases; bases outside gene matches: 4. In nucleotides, the CDR3 is TGTGCCAGCAGTTTCCTTAGCGGGGCCTCCTACAATGAGCAGTTCTTC. Protein product: CASSFLSGASYNEQFF.

In DNA, the CDR3 is TGTGCCAGCAGTTACGAAGGCAGGGAGCATTCACCCCTCCACTTT. It codes for CASSYEGREHSPLHF. The V and J genes are TRBV6-6 and TRBJ1-6; D is perhaps TRBD1 (5 bases). The germline gives CDR1 MNHNY, CDR2 SVGAGI (reference sequence). Trimming pared 2 bases from V and 8 bases from J, leaving 13 bases between. The CDR3 runs 15 residues.

This rearrangement joins TRBV4-1 to TRBJ1-1, with D possibly TRBD1 on 5 matching bases. Trimming pared 0 bases from V and 1 base from J, leaving 9 bases between. Germline V gene lookup returns CDR1 MGHRA and CDR2 YSYEKL. The CDR3 is 15 amino acids. The CDR3 spells CASSQERGTNTEAFF. For the CDR3, the DNA is TGCGCCAGCAGCCAAGAGAGGGGCACGAACACTGAAGCTTTCTTT.

The sample holds a few counts of this clonotype. The V and J genes are TRBV14 and TRBJ2-1; 10 bases map to TRBD2. V was pared by 0 bases and J by 3 bases, with 2 bases of the junction left unmatched. The CDR3 length is 16 residues. Per germline, CDR1 SGHDN and CDR2 FVKESK. The CDR3 DNA reads TGTGCCAGCAGCCAAGAAACTAGCGGGATCTACAATGAGCAGTTCTTC. Translation gives CASSQETSGIYNEQFF. The full variable domain, its missing parts supplied by reference TRBV14 and TRBJ2-1, is EAGVTQFPSHSVIEKGQTVTLRCDPISGHDNLYWYRRVMGKEIKFLLHFVKESKQDESGMPNNRFLAERTGGTYSTLKVQPAELEDSGVYFCASSQETSGIYNEQFFGPGTRLTVL.